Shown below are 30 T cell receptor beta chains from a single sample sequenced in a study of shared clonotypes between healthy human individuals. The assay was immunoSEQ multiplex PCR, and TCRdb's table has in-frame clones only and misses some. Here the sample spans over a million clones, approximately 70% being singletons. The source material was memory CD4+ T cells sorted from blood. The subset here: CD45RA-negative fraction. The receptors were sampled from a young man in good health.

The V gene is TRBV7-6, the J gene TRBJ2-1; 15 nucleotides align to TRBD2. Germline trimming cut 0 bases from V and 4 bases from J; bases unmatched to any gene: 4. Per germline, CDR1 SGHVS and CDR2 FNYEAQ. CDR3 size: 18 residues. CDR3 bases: TGTGCCAGCAGCTTAGCGGGACTAGCGGGGGGCCAATACAATGAGCAGTTCTTC. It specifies CASSLAGLAGGQYNEQFF.

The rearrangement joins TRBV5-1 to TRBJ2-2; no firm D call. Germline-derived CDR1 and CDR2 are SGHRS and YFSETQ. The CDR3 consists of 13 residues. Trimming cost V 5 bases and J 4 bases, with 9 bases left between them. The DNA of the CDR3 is TGCGCCAGCAGACCCACTCCCACCGGGGAGCTGTTTTTT. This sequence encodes CASRPTPTGELFF.

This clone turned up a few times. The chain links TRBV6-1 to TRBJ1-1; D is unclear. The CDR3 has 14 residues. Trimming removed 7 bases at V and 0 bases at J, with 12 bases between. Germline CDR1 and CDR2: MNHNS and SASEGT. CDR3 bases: TGTGCCAGCAAGGCGGGTCCTTTGAACACTGAAGCTTTCTTT. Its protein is CASKAGPLNTEAFF.

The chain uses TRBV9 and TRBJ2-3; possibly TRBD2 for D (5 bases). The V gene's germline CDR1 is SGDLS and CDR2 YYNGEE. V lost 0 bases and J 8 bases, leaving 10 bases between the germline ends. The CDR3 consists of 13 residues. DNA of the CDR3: TGTGCCAGCAGCGTAGGAGTAGAGGGTACGCAGTATTTT. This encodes CASSVGVEGTQYF.

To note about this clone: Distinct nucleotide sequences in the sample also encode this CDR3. The CDR3 bases are TGTGCCAGCAGCTTAGTTTCAGGGGGACACGGGGAGCTGTTTTTT. This gives the protein CASSLVSGGHGELFF. The gene calls are TRBV11-3 and TRBJ2-2; 7 nucleotides match TRBD1. The germline CDR1 and CDR2 sequences are SGHNT and YENEEA. Trimming cost V 1 base and J 7 bases; bases outside gene matches: 6. CDR3 length: 15 amino acids. Full variable domain (outside the CDR3, taken from reference TRBV11-3 and TRBJ2-2): EAGVVQSPRYKIIEKKQPVAFWCNPISGHNTLYWYLQNLGQGPELLIRYENEEAVDDSQLPKDRFSAERLKGVDSTLKIQPAELGDSAVYLCASSLVSGGHGELFFGEGSRLTVL.

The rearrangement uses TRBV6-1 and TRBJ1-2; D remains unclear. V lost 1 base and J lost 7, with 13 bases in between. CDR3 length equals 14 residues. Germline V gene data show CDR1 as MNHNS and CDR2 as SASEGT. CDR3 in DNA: TGTGCCAGCAGTGAAGAGGTTCTAATTGGTGGCTACACCTTC. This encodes CASSEEVLIGGYTF.

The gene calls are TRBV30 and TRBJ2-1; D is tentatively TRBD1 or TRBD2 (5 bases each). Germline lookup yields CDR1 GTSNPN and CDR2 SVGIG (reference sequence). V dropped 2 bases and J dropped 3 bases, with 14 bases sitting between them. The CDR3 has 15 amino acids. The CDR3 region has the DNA TGTGCCTGGAGTACCGGTGGGGGAATCTACAATGAGCAGTTCTTC. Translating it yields CAWSTGGGIYNEQFF.

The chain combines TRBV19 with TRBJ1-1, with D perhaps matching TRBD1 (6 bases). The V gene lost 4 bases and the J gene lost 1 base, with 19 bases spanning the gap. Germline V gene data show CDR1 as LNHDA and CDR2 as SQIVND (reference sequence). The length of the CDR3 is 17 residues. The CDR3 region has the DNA TGTGCCAGTAGTAACGTACGTGAGGGGGGGGCGAACACTGAAGCTTTCTTT. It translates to CASSNVREGGANTEAFF.

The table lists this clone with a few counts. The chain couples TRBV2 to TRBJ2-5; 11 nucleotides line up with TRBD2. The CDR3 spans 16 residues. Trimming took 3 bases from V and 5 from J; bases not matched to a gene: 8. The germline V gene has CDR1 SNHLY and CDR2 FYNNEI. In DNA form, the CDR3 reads TGTGCCAGCAGTGAGCTTGGGGCTAGCGGGGGGGAGACCCAGTACTTC. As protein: CASSELGASGGETQYF.

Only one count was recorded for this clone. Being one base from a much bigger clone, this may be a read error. This chain's CDR3 is CASSYSGLASTGELFF. The CDR3 coding sequence is TGTGCCAGCAGTTACTCGGGGCTAGCAAGCACCGGGGAGCTGTTTTTT. The rearrangement uses TRBV6-5 and TRBJ2-2; D is possibly TRBD1 or TRBD2 (5 bases each). Germline V gene sequence: CDR1 MNHEY, CDR2 SVGAGI. The CDR3 sequence is 16 residues long. Between the trimmed V and J ends, which lost 0 bases and 4 bases, there was a span of 12 bases.

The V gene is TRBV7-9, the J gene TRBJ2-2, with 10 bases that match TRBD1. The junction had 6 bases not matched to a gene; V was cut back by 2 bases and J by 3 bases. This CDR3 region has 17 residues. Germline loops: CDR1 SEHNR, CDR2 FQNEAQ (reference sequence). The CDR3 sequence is CASSLTLTGGYTGELFF. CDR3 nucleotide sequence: TGTGCCAGCAGCTTAACCCTGACAGGGGGCTACACCGGGGAGCTGTTTTTT.

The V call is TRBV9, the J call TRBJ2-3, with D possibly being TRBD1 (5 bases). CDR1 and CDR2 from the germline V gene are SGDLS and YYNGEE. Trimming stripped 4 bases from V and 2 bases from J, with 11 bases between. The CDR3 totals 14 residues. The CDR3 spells CASSPRQSTDTQYF. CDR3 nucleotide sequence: TGTGCCAGCAGCCCTCGACAGTCCACAGATACGCAGTATTTT.

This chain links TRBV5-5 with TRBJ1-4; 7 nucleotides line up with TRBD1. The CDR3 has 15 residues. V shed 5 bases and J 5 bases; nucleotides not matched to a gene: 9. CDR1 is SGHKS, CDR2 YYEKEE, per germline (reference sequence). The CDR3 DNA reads TGTGCCAGCAGTTCGACAGGGATAGGGAATGAAAAACTGTTTTTT. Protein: CASSSTGIGNEKLFF.

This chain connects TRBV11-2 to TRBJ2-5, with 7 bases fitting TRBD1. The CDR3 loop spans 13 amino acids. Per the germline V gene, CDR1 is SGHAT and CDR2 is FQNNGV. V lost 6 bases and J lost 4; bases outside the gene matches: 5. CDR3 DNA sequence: TGTGCCAGCAGTTTTGGACAGGCAGAGACCCAGTACTTC. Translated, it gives CASSFGQAETQYF.

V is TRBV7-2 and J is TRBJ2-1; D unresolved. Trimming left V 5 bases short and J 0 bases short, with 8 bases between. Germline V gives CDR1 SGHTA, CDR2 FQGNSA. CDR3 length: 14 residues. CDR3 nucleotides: TGTGCCAGCAGCCCGTGGACCTCCTACAATGAGCAGTTCTTC. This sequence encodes CASSPWTSYNEQFF.

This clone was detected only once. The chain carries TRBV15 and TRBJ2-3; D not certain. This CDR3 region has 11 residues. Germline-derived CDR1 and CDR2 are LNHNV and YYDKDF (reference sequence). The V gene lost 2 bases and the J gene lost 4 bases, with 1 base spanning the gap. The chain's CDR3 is CATSRSDTQYF. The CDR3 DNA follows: TGTGCCACCAGCAGATCAGATACGCAGTATTTT. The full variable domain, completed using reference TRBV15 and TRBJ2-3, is DAMVIQNPRYQVTQFGKPVTLSCSQTLNHNVMYWYQQKSSQAPKLLFHYYDKDFNNEADTPDNFQSRRPNTSFCFLDIRSPGLGDTAMYLCATSRSDTQYFGPGTRLTVL.

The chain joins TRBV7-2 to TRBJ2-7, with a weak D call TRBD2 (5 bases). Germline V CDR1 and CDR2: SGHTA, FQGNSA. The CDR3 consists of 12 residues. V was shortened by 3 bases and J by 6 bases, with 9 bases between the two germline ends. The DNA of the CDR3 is TGTGCCAGCAGCTTCGTAAGCGGCGAGCAGTACTTC. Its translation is CASSFVSGEQYF.

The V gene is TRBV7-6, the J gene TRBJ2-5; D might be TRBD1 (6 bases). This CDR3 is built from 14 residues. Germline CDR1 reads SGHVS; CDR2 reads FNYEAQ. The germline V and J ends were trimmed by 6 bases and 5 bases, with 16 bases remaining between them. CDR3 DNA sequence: TGTGCCAGCAGGCCTAAGGACAGTTTCGAGACCCAGTACTTC. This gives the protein CASRPKDSFETQYF.

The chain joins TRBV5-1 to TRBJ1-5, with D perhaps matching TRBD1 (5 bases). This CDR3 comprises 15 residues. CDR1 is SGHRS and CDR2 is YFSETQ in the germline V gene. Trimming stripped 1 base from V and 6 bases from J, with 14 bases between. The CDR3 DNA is TGCGCCAGCAGCTTGTTGGGGGGACCAGGTCAGCCCCAGCATTTT. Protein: CASSLLGGPGQPQHF.

The CDR3 loop is CASSLVVQRAQETQYF. CDR3 DNA sequence: TGTGCCAGCAGCTTAGTCGTTCAGAGGGCCCAAGAGACCCAGTACTTC. The chain combines TRBV7-8 with TRBJ2-5; perhaps TRBD2 as D (5 bases). Germline CDR1 reads SGHVS; CDR2 reads FQNEAQ. The V gene lost 1 base and the J gene lost 1 base, with 13 bases spanning the gap. The CDR3 has 16 residues.

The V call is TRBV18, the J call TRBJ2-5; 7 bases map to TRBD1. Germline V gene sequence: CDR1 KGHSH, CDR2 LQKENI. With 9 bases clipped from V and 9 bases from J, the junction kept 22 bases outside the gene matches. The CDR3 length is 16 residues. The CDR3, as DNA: TGTGCCAGTCTAACAAACATCGGGACAGACAAGAGACCCCAGTACTTC. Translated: CASLTNIGTDKRPQYF.

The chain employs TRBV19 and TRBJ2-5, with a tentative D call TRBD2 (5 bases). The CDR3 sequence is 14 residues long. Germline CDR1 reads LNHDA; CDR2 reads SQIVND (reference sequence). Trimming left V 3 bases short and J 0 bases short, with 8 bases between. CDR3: CASSMRVYQETQYF. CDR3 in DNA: TGTGCCAGTAGTATGAGGGTTTACCAAGAGACCCAGTACTTC.

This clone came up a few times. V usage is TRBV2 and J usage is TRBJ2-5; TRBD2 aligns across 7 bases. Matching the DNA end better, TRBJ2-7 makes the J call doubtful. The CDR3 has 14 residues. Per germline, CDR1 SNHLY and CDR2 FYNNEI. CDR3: CASTPSAGAVEQYF. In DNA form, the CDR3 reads TGTGCCAGCACCCCCTCCGCGGGAGCGGTCGAGCAGTACTTC.

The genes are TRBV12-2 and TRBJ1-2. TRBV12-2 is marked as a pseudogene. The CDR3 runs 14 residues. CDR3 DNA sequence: TGTGCAAGTCGCTTAGCTGGACTGATCTATGGCTACACCTTC. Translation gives CASRLAGLIYGYTF.

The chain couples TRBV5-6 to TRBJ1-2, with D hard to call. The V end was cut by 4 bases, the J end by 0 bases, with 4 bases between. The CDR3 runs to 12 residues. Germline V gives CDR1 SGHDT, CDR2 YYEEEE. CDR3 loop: CASSQTNYGYTF. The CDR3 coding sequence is TGTGCCAGCAGCCAGACTAACTATGGCTACACCTTC. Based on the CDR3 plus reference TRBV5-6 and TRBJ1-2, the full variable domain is DAGVTQSPTHLIKTRGQQVTLRCSPKSGHDTVSWYQQALGQGPQFIFQYYEEEERQRGNFPDRFSGHQFPNYSSELNVNALLLGDSALYLCASSQTNYGYTFGSGTRLTVV.

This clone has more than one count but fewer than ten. CDR3 nucleotides: TGTGCTAGTGGCCCGGACGCTAGCAATCAGCCCCAGCATTTT. Protein sequence: CASGPDASNQPQHF. The V and J genes are TRBV12-5 and TRBJ1-5; D is uncertain. The germline gives CDR1 LGHNT, CDR2 FRNRAP. The V gene lost 6 bases and the J gene lost 0 bases, with 9 bases spanning the gap. This CDR3 is built from 14 residues.

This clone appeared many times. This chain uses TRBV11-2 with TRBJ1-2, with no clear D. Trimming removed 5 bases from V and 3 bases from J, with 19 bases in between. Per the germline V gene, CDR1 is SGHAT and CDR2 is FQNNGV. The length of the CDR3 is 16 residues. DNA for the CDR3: TGTGCCAGCAGCCCCCTAGGAGGGCCCCCGCACTATGGCTACACCTTC. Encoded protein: CASSPLGGPPHYGYTF.

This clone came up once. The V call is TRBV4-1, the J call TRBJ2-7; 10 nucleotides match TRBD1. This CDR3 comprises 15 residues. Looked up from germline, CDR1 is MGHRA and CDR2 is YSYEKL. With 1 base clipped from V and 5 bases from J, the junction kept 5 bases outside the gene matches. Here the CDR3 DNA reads TGCGCCAGCAGCCAAGCGGGACAGGGGATAAACGAGCAGTACTTC. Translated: CASSQAGQGINEQYF.

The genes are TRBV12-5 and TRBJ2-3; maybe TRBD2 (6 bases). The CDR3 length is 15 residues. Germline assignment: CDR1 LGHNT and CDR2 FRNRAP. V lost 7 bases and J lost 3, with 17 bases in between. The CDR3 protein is CASARGGKDTDTQYF. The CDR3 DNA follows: TGTGCTAGTGCCCGGGGCGGGAAGGATACAGATACGCAGTATTTT.

The CDR3 loop reads CASRPTGGLVYEQYF. The CDR3 region has the DNA TGTGCCAGCAGACCGACAGGGGGCTTAGTCTACGAGCAGTACTTC. The chain combines TRBV2 with TRBJ2-7; TRBD1 matches at 10 bases. The CDR3 loop spans 15 amino acids. The ends lost 6 bases at V and 3 bases at J; junction bases unmatched: 8. Germline CDR1 is SNHLY and CDR2 is FYNNEI. Drawing the rest from reference TRBV2 and TRBJ2-7, the complete variable domain is EPEVTQTPSHQVTQMGQEVILRCVPISNHLYFYWYRQILGQKVEFLVSFYNNEISEKSEIFDDQFSVERPDGSNFTLKIRSTKLEDSAMYFCASRPTGGLVYEQYFGPGTRLTVT.